The T cell receptor (beta chain) under discussion was sequenced for a study of neurological immune-mediated disorders. The CDR3 sequence is 16 residues long. From germline, CDR1 is SGHVS and CDR2 FNYEAQ. The V gene lost 2 bases and the J gene lost 4 bases, with 15 bases spanning the gap. This clonotype was counted ten times or more. As yet, its antigen is unknown. The cDNA was generated by 5'RACE with 10-nucleotide random UMIs. TCRdb reprocessed the 5' RACE reads via MiXCR and lists one record per CDR3 protein. The sample contains about 50,000 distinct CDR3 sequences, roughly 15% of which appear only once. General study findings and limits: Patients with HTLV-1-associated myelopathy showed the most TCR clonal expansion. Those with multiple sclerosis showed the least, falling below healthy controls.

Sequencing was performed on PBMCs. The V and J genes are TRBV7-6 and TRBJ2-1; D ambiguous. This TCR came from a man in his sixties in good health. The DNA for the CDR3 is TGTGCCAGCAGCTTATCCAGCCGGAGAAGTTACAATGAGCAGTTCTTC. Amino acid sequence: CASSLSSRRSYNEQFF.